This T cell receptor beta chain was identified during a study of blood T cell repertoires in COVID-19. Repertoires were generated with immunoSEQ multiplex PCR, while TCRdb's copy carries only in-frame clones and drops some. Here the sample spans 45,000 to 65,000 clones, roughly 87% being singletons. Trimming removed 5 bases at V and 1 base at J, with 23 bases between. The CDR3 consists of 18 residues. CDR1 is SGHTA, CDR2 FQGNSA, per germline. The TCR comes from a man in his 60s with active COVID-19. Sequencing input: peripheral blood. This chain joins TRBV7-2 and TRBJ1-1; D is undetermined. Here the CDR3 reads CASSPRPPAMAENTEAFF. In nucleotides, the CDR3 is TGTGCCAGCAGCCCCCGTCCACCCGCCATGGCAGAGAACACTGAAGCTTTCTTT.